Following are 17 T cell receptor beta chains from one sample sequenced in a study of blood T cells in healthy people across ages. Then a second PCR, running about 7 to 11 cycles, was carried out with a sample-barcoded 5' primer and a J-beta primer mix. TCRdb called the 5' RACE reads again in MiXCR, with one record for every CDR3 protein. Of about 780,000 distinct CDR3 sequences detected, about 46% appear once; the ten largest clones hold over 15%. The specimen sequenced was blood. These receptors were taken from a man aged 80 or over in good health.

Note on this clonotype: Mismatch with germline at one junction end may stem from a read error. The chain uses TRBV20-1 and TRBJ2-7; the D call may be TRBD1 or TRBD2 (6 bases each). The CDR3 is 13 amino acids. Looked up from germline, CDR1 is DFQATT and CDR2 is SNEGSKA (reference sequence). This chain's CDR3 is CSVRGRGVYEQYF. For the CDR3, the DNA is TGCAGTGTTAGAGGAAGGGGGGTCTACGAGCAGTACTTC.

This clonotype has ten or more counts. The chain couples TRBV4-3 to TRBJ1-5; maybe TRBD1 (5 bases). The V end was cut by 0 bases, the J end by 6 bases, with 12 bases between. The CDR3 has 15 amino acids. CDR1 LGHNA and CDR2 YSLEER come from the germline V gene. For the CDR3, the DNA is TGCGCCAGCAGCCAAGAGGGTGGGGGGGGTCAGCCCCAGCATTTT. It is translated as CASSQEGGGGQPQHF.

The rearrangement joins TRBV5-1 to TRBJ2-4; either TRBD1 or TRBD2 may supply D (5 bases each). The better agreement between TRBJ2-7 and the DNA end casts doubt on the J call. The CDR3 loop spans 13 amino acids. From germline, CDR1 is SGHRS and CDR2 YFSETQ. CDR3 region: CASSLGTYYEQYF. DNA for the CDR3: TGCGCCAGCAGCTTAGGGACCTACTACGAGCAGTACTTC.

The gene calls are TRBV20-1 and TRBJ2-3; D remains ambiguous. Germline CDR1 DFQATT, CDR2 SNEGSKA (reference sequence). The CDR3 length is 13 residues. This CDR3 reads CRPSERLADTQYF. CDR3 bases: TGCAGGCCTAGTGAGCGTCTGGCGGATACGCAGTATTTT.

This clonotype was found a few times. V is TRBV10-3 and J is TRBJ2-5; 7 bases are shared with TRBD1. This CDR3 has 14 amino acids. CDR1 and CDR2 from the germline V gene are ENHRY and SYGVKD. J lost 2 bases, V lost 6 bases, and 6 bases had no gene match. DNA of the CDR3: TGTGCCATCAGGGCCGGGACAGCTCAAGAGACCCAGTACTTC. Residues: CAIRAGTAQETQYF.

This clonotype was found a few times. CDR3 bases: TGTGCCAGCAGCTTAGCCCCGGCTAGCGGGACCCCAAATGAGCAGTTCTTC. Protein product: CASSLAPASGTPNEQFF. The chain combines TRBV7-3 with TRBJ2-1, with 9 bases lining up with TRBD2. The CDR3 has 17 residues. Germline V CDR1 and CDR2: SGHTA, FQGTGA. Trimming removed 2 bases from V and 7 bases from J; junction bases left unmatched: 12.

The genes are TRBV7-9 and TRBJ2-5; tentative D call: TRBD1 (6 bases). Germline V CDR1 and CDR2: SEHNR, FQNEAQ (reference sequence). V was cut by 5 bases and J by 2 bases, with 15 bases left in between. CDR3 length equals 15 residues. The CDR3 sequence: CASSPPGTSQETQYF. CDR3 DNA sequence: TGTGCCAGCAGCCCTCCCGGGACATCACAAGAGACCCAGTACTTC.

This clonotype showed up just a few times. The genes are TRBV11-3 and TRBJ2-1, with 9 nucleotides matching TRBD2. The CDR3 is made up of 17 amino acids. Germline CDR1 and CDR2: SGHNT and YENEEA. V shed 4 bases and J 8 bases; nucleotides not matched to a gene: 15. The CDR3 sequence is CASSSLPRGREGHEQFF. As DNA, the CDR3 is TGTGCCAGCAGCTCGCTCCCGAGAGGGCGGGAGGGCCATGAGCAGTTCTTC.

This chain links TRBV6-5 with TRBJ2-3; TRBD1 matches at 8 bases. The CDR3 totals 14 residues. Trimming cost V 7 bases and J 1 base; bases outside gene matches: 4. In germline, CDR1 is MNHEY, CDR2 SVGAGI. CDR3 bases: TGTGCCAGCAAATCAGGGGGCCGCACAGATACGCAGTATTTT. Protein sequence: CASKSGGRTDTQYF.

There are a few counts of this clonotype. J is TRBJ2-4 and V is TRBV12-3 or TRBV12-4; a weak D match, TRBD2 (5 bases). CDR3 length equals 14 residues. Trimming stripped 0 bases from V and 5 bases from J, with 8 bases between. The CDR3 region is CASSLAAGENIQYF. CDR3 DNA: TGTGCCAGCAGTTTAGCGGCCGGGGAAAACATTCAGTACTTC.

The rearrangement links TRBV9 to TRBJ1-1; D is ambiguous. Germline V lookup: CDR1 SGDLS, CDR2 YYNGEE. The CDR3 has 13 residues. Trimming left V 0 bases short and J 4 bases short, with 7 bases between. CDR3 sequence reads: CASSVEGVTEAFF. Written as DNA, the CDR3 is TGTGCCAGCAGCGTAGAGGGTGTCACTGAAGCTTTCTTT. Looking up the rest from reference TRBV9 and TRBJ1-1 gives the full variable domain: DSGVTQTPKHLITATGQRVTLRCSPRSGDLSVYWYQQSLDQGLQFLIQYYNGEERAKGNILERFSAQQFPDLHSELNLSSLELGDSALYFCASSVEGVTEAFFGQGTRLTVV.

The chain joins TRBV2 to TRBJ1-2, with TRBD1 as a possible D gene (5 bases). V shed 7 bases and J shed 8 bases, with 14 bases lying between them. This CDR3 comprises 12 residues. Per the germline V gene, CDR1 is SNHLY and CDR2 is FYNNEI. The CDR3: CASNLQGSGYTF. The CDR3 nucleotides read TGTGCCAGCAATCTCCAGGGTAGCGGCTACACCTTC.

The rearrangement joins TRBV4-3 to TRBJ2-7; 7 nucleotides match TRBD1. Germline assignment: CDR1 LGHNA and CDR2 YSLEER. The CDR3 spans 15 residues. Trimming took 1 base from V and 5 from J; bases not matched to a gene: 8. CDR3 bases: TGCGCCAGCAGCCAAGTCGTTCGACAGGGAAACGAGCAGTACTTC. It yields the protein CASSQVVRQGNEQYF.

Turning to this clonotype: A much larger clone lies one base from this, so it may be a read error. The rearrangement links TRBV29-1 to TRBJ2-4; D gene ambiguous. This CDR3 region has 13 residues. The germline gives CDR1 SQVTM, CDR2 ANQGSEA. The germline V and J ends were trimmed by 6 bases and 9 bases, with 18 bases remaining between them. CDR3 loop: CSVTSDYNGIQYF. For the CDR3, the DNA is TGCAGCGTAACCAGTGATTATAACGGCATTCAGTACTTC.

The chain links TRBV19 to TRBJ2-7, with 9 nucleotides matching TRBD2. This CDR3 contains 15 residues. Germline loops: CDR1 LNHDA, CDR2 SQIVND (reference sequence). With V trimmed by 7 bases and J by 0 bases, 7 bases remained unmatched. In DNA, the CDR3 is TGTGCCAGTACTGAGAGCGGGAGGCCCTCCTACGAGCAGTACTTC. This sequence encodes CASTESGRPSYEQYF.

This clonotype appeared many times. The chain couples TRBV10-2 to TRBJ2-3; tentative D call: TRBD2 (5 bases). Germline CDR1 and CDR2: WSHSY and SAAADI. The CDR3 consists of 13 residues. V was trimmed by 8 bases and J by 1 base, leaving 10 bases between them. Written as DNA, the CDR3 is TGCGCCAGCGAGGGAAGCGGCACAGATACGCAGTATTTT. Residues: CASEGSGTDTQYF.

This sequence joins TRBV3-1 and TRBJ1-2; a possible D gene is TRBD1 (6 bases). This CDR3 has 19 amino acids. CDR1 LGHDT and CDR2 YNNKEL come from the germline V gene (reference sequence). V shed 0 bases and J shed 5 bases, with 25 bases lying between them. CDR3 sequence (DNA): TGTGCCAGCAGCCAAGACCCCAAAGTCCATTCTCGGCAGGGGTATGGCTACACCTTC. It yields the protein CASSQDPKVHSRQGYGYTF.